The 28 T cell receptor beta chains below were found in one sample sequenced in a study of cytomegalovirus exposure and HLA in healthy donors. Primers included in the PCR were 60 Vbeta and 13 Jbeta primers. Using immunoSEQ multiplex PCR, the repertoire was profiled, and TCRdb retains in-frame clones only, with some absent. Of 100,000 to 150,000 clones listed, approximately 84% are singletons. Sequenced: PBMCs. These receptors all stem from a boy aged 2 to 10 in good health and CMV-seronegative.

The CDR3 here is CAWSVRTGELFF. CDR3 nucleotides: TGTGCCTGGAGTGTCCGCACCGGGGAGCTGTTTTTT. This rearrangement joins TRBV30 to TRBJ2-2; D is unclear. Deletions cut 0 bases from V and 4 bases from J, with 3 bases between. Germline V gives CDR1 GTSNPN, CDR2 SVGIG (reference sequence). There are 12 residues in the CDR3.

The chain combines TRBV19 with TRBJ2-5, with 7 bases lining up with TRBD1. Germline CDR1 LNHDA, CDR2 SQIVND (reference sequence). Germline trimming cut 1 base from V and 1 base from J; bases unmatched to any gene: 6. This CDR3 is 16 amino acids long. The DNA of the CDR3 is TGTGCCAGTAGTATAGTCTGGAGACAGGGCCAAGAGACCCAGTACTTC. This encodes CASSIVWRQGQETQYF.

The chain couples TRBV7-6 to TRBJ2-6, with 10 bases lining up with TRBD1. This CDR3 region has 17 residues. The V segment lost 5 bases and the J segment 3 bases; nucleotides outside the gene matches: 7. Germline V lookup: CDR1 SGHVS, CDR2 FNYEAQ. CDR3 in amino acids: CASSQGDRGSGANVLTF. CDR3 nucleotide sequence: TGTGCCAGCAGCCAAGGGGACAGGGGAAGTGGGGCCAACGTCCTGACTTTC.

This clone came up a few times. The V gene is TRBV11-2, the J gene TRBJ1-1, with D hard to call. Trimming took 1 base from V and 2 from J, leaving 11 bases between them. Germline-derived CDR1 and CDR2 are SGHAT and FQNNGV. The CDR3 consists of 15 residues. The CDR3 bases are TGTGCCAGCAGCTTAGCCTACCGGAGCAACACTGAAGCTTTCTTT. This sequence encodes CASSLAYRSNTEAFF.

This chain connects TRBV18 to TRBJ1-2; 10 bases are a match to TRBD1. V was clipped by 3 bases and J by 8 bases; unmatched bases: 6. This CDR3 comprises 14 residues. Germline V lookup: CDR1 KGHSH, CDR2 LQKENI. This CDR3 is CASSPPGTGDGYTF. The CDR3 coding sequence is TGTGCCAGCTCACCCCCGGGGACAGGGGACGGCTACACCTTC.

The chain recombines TRBV6-1 with TRBJ1-2; TRBD1 matches at 9 bases. Germline CDR1 is MNHNS and CDR2 is SASEGT. The CDR3 contains 17 residues. J lost 8 bases, V lost 1 base, and 14 bases had no gene match. In DNA form, the CDR3 reads TGTGCCAGCAGTGAAGTGGGGTCAACAGGGGGCAGAGGCGGCTACACCTTC. This encodes CASSEVGSTGGRGGYTF.

The chain recombines TRBV27 with TRBJ1-1, with a tentative D call TRBD1 (6 bases). The ends were cut back, 5 bases at V and 2 bases at J, with 12 bases in the middle. Germline-derived CDR1 and CDR2 are MNHEY and SMNVEV (reference sequence). The CDR3 loop spans 14 amino acids. CDR3 sequence (DNA): TGTGCCAGCAGTCCCGGACAGCCTAACACTGAAGCTTTCTTT. Translating gives CASSPGQPNTEAFF.

The gene calls are TRBV7-2 and TRBJ2-2, with 9 bases aligning to TRBD1. The ends lost 6 bases at V and 5 bases at J; junction bases unmatched: 10. The CDR3 length is 16 residues. Per the germline V gene, CDR1 is SGHTA and CDR2 is FQGNSA. CDR3 coding DNA: TGTGCCAGCAGTTCCGGGACAGGGCGAAGAACCGGGGAGCTGTTTTTT. Translated: CASSSGTGRRTGELFF.

V gene TRBV7-9 combines with J gene TRBJ2-4, with 7 bases lining up with TRBD1. The germline V gene has CDR1 SEHNR and CDR2 FQNEAQ (reference sequence). The CDR3 is 15 amino acids. With V trimmed by 5 bases and J by 0 bases, 4 bases remained unmatched. CDR3 sequence (DNA): TGTGCCAGCAGCAACTACAGGGGAGCCAAAAACATTCAGTACTTC. Its protein is CASSNYRGAKNIQYF.

The chain joins TRBV5-6 to TRBJ2-7, with D hard to call. The CDR3 is made up of 10 amino acids. Trimming cost V 7 bases and J 6 bases, with 8 bases left between them. Per the germline V gene, CDR1 is SGHDT and CDR2 is YYEEEE. The CDR3 region has the DNA TGTGCCAGCGGCCACCTCGAGCAGTACTTC. This sequence encodes CASGHLEQYF.

V gene TRBV7-9 combines with J gene TRBJ2-7, with D possibly TRBD2 on 7 matching bases. CDR1 SEHNR and CDR2 FQNEAQ come from the germline V gene (reference sequence). The ends were cut back, 8 bases at V and 6 bases at J, with 26 bases in the middle. The CDR3 loop spans 16 amino acids. CDR3 DNA: TGTGCCAGCCCCCCCACGATGCGGGGGCAAGTGGGCGAGCAGTACTTC. Translated, it gives CASPPTMRGQVGEQYF.

In nucleotides, the CDR3 is TGTGCCAGCAGCACCCACGGGACTAGCGGGAGGGATACGCAGTATTTT. Its protein product is CASSTHGTSGRDTQYF. This chain connects TRBV21-1 to TRBJ2-3; no DNA check was done on the table's D call, TRBD2. TRBV21-1 is labeled a pseudogene. The length of the CDR3 is 16 residues.

This clone was detected only a few times. The chain couples TRBV6-4 to TRBJ2-1, with 9 bases aligning to TRBD2. Germline V lookup: CDR1 MRHNA, CDR2 SNTAGT. V lost 4 bases, J lost 8 bases, and 6 bases stayed unmatched. The CDR3 totals 14 residues. The CDR3 DNA is TGTGCCAGCAGTGCAGCGGGGGGCGGGGATGAGCAGTTCTTC. Protein: CASSAAGGGDEQFF.

This chain joins TRBV5-8 and TRBJ1-5; 10 positions agree with TRBD1. The V and J ends lost 3 bases and 0 bases, in that order; junction bases with no gene match: 6. The germline V gene encodes CDR1 SGHTS and CDR2 YDEGEE. This CDR3 has 17 residues. In DNA form, the CDR3 reads TGTGCCAGCAGCTCAGGGACAGGGGCCTATAGCAATCAGCCCCAGCATTTT. Translating gives CASSSGTGAYSNQPQHF.

The rearrangement joins TRBV7-8 to TRBJ2-1, with TRBD2 matching 8 bases. V shed 3 bases and J 6 bases; nucleotides not matched to a gene: 13. Germline V lookup: CDR1 SGHVS, CDR2 FQNEAQ. The CDR3 loop spans 17 amino acids. CDR3 protein: CASSFGFSGGFPNEQFF. In DNA form, the CDR3 reads TGTGCCAGCAGCTTTGGGTTTTCGGGGGGGTTCCCCAATGAGCAGTTCTTC.

The chain recombines TRBV19 with TRBJ1-4, with TRBD1 identical over 7 bases. Germline CDR1 and CDR2: LNHDA and SQIVND (reference sequence). CDR3 size: 13 residues. Written as DNA, the CDR3 is TGTGGCACTACAGGGGCGGATAATGAAAAACTGTTTTTT. Encoded protein: CGTTGADNEKLFF. The variable domain in full, with the rest retrieved from reference TRBV19 and TRBJ1-4, is DGGITQSPKYLFRKEGQNVTLSCEQNLNHDAMYWYRQDPGQGLRLIYYSQIVNDFQKGDIAEGYSVSREKKESFPLTVTSAQKNPTAFYLCGTTGADNEKLFFGSGTQLSVL.

This chain joins TRBV6-5 and TRBJ1-3; D is unclear. Trimming stripped 2 bases from V and 3 bases from J, with 8 bases between. The V gene's germline CDR1 is MNHEY and CDR2 SVGAGI. The CDR3 is 14 amino acids. As DNA, the CDR3 is TGTGCCAGCAGTTACGGACGGGGTGGAAACACCATATATTTT. As protein: CASSYGRGGNTIYF.

The rearrangement joins TRBV5-6 to TRBJ2-5, with 8 bases fitting TRBD1. CDR1 is SGHDT and CDR2 is YYEEEE in the germline V gene. The CDR3 is made up of 14 amino acids. The J segment lost 2 bases and the V segment lost 6 bases, leaving 6 bases of the junction unmatched. The CDR3 spells CASNTGGNQETQYF. The CDR3 DNA reads as TGTGCCAGCAACACAGGGGGTAATCAAGAGACCCAGTACTTC.

This chain uses TRBV2 with TRBJ1-6; 9 nucleotides agree with TRBD1. J gave up 7 bases and V 4 bases, and 14 bases lay outside the gene matches. This CDR3 is built from 18 residues. Germline CDR1 is SNHLY and CDR2 is FYNNEI. The CDR3 DNA sequence: TGTGCCAGCAGTGTTTTCCGGGACAGGGATGTTGTGAATTCACCCCTCCACTTT. Translating gives CASSVFRDRDVVNSPLHF.

The V and J genes are TRBV28 and TRBJ1-5; D unresolved. Trimming took off 3 bases at V and 0 bases at J, with 27 bases between the two ends. The CDR3 is made up of 21 amino acids. The germline CDR1 and CDR2 sequences are MDHEN and SYDVKM. Here the CDR3 DNA reads TGTGCCAGCAGTTTCCTCCGAGTGGGTCAAACAGTGCAACATAGCAATCAGCCCCAGCATTTT. It is translated as CASSFLRVGQTVQHSNQPQHF.

V usage is TRBV4-1 and J usage is TRBJ2-1, with 8 bases identical to TRBD2. The germline V gene encodes CDR1 MGHRA and CDR2 YSYEKL. V lost 1 base to trimming and J lost 0 bases; unmatched junction nucleotides: 5. There are 17 residues in the CDR3. CDR3 region: CASSQGHSGSSYNEQFF. The CDR3 DNA sequence: TGCGCCAGCAGCCAAGGGCACAGCGGGAGCTCCTACAATGAGCAGTTCTTC.

This sequence joins TRBV29-1 and TRBJ1-3; TRBD1 is a possible D gene (6 bases). Trimming left V 7 bases short and J 0 bases short, with 16 bases between. The germline V gene has CDR1 SQVTM and CDR2 ANQGSEA. The CDR3 extends over 15 amino acids. The CDR3 DNA follows: TGCAGCGGTAGAAGCCAGGGGCTCTCTGGAAACACCATATATTTT. Translation: CSGRSQGLSGNTIYF.

The chain employs TRBV7-3 and TRBJ1-1, with D hard to call. This CDR3 has 14 amino acids. V lost 5 bases and J lost 4, with 14 bases in between. Per germline, CDR1 SGHTA and CDR2 FQGTGA. CDR3 in DNA: TGTGCCAGCAGCCCGTCGGGTAGAATCACTGAAGCTTTCTTT. It yields the protein CASSPSGRITEAFF.

The CDR3 here is CASSAGGSRVTEAFF. In DNA, the CDR3 is TGCGCCAGCAGCGCTGGTGGCTCCCGGGTCACTGAAGCTTTCTTT. The rearrangement uses TRBV5-1 and TRBJ1-1; D is unresolved. Trimming took 4 bases from V and 4 from J, leaving 17 bases between them. Germline loops: CDR1 SGHRS, CDR2 YFSETQ. There are 15 residues in the CDR3.

The J gene is TRBJ2-7, the V gene TRBV15, with 10 bases matching TRBD1. Germline CDR1 reads LNHNV; CDR2 reads YYDKDF (reference sequence). After removal of 2 bases from V and 6 bases from J, the junction contained 13 bases not matched to a gene. The CDR3 sequence is 17 residues long. The CDR3 loop reads CATSRTKGQGLYGEQYF. CDR3 nucleotides: TGTGCCACCAGCAGAACTAAGGGACAGGGGCTCTATGGCGAGCAGTACTTC.

V and J are TRBV6-5 and TRBJ1-1; 7 bases are a match to TRBD1. The V gene's germline CDR1 is MNHEY and CDR2 SVGAGI. CDR3 length: 14 residues. V was clipped by 4 bases and J by 1 base; unmatched bases: 3. The CDR3 here is CASSFGTENTEAFF. In DNA form, the CDR3 reads TGTGCCAGCAGTTTTGGGACAGAGAACACTGAAGCTTTCTTT.

This clone has just one count. The chain joins TRBV28 to TRBJ1-1; D might be TRBD1 (6 bases). The CDR3 is 14 amino acids. Trimming cost V 6 bases and J 1 base, with 12 bases left between them. Germline values: CDR1 MDHEN, CDR2 SYDVKM. The CDR3 bases are TGTGCCAGCAGGTCCGACAGGAGGAACACTGAAGCTTTCTTT. Translating it yields CASRSDRRNTEAFF.

The chain links TRBV4-2 to TRBJ2-5, with D possibly being TRBD2 (6 bases). Looked up from germline, CDR1 is LGHNA and CDR2 is YNFKEQ. V gave up 0 bases and J gave up 2 bases, with 13 bases separating them. The CDR3 loop spans 16 amino acids. CDR3 DNA sequence: TGTGCCAGCAGCCAAGAAGTAGTGGGGGGTCAAGAGACCCAGTACTTC. Encoded protein: CASSQEVVGGQETQYF.